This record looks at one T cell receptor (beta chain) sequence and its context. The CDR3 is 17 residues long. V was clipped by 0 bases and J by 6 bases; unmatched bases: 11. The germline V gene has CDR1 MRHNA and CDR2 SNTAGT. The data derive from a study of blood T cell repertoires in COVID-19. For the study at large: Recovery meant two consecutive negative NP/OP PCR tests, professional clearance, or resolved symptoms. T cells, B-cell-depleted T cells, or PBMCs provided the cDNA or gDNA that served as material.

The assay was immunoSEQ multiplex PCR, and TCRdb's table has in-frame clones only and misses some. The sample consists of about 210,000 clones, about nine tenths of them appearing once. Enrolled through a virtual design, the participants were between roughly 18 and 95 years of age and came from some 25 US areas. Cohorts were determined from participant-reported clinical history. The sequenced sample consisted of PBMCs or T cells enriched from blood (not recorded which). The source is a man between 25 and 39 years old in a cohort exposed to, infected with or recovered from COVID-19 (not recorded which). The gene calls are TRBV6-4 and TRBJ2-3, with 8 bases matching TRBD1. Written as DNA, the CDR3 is TGTGCCAGCAGTGACTCGAGTGGACAGGGACCCATTGATACGCAGTATTTT. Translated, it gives CASSDSSGQGPIDTQYF.